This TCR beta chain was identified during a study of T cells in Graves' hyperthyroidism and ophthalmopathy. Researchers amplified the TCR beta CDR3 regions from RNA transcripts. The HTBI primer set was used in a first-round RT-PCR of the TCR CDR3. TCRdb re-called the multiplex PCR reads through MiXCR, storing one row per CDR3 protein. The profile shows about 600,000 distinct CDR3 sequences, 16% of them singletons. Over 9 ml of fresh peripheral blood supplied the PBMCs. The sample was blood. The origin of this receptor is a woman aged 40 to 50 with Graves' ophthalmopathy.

The CDR3 sequence: CAISGQGTIYF. DNA for the CDR3: TGTGCCATCAGCGGACAGGGGACCATATATTTT. The J gene is TRBJ1-3, the V gene TRBV10-3; 9 bases line up with TRBD1. CDR3 length: 11 residues. Germline V gene lookup returns CDR1 ENHRY and CDR2 SYGVKD. Losses at the gene ends were 6 bases for V and 10 bases for J; bases not matched to a gene: 1.